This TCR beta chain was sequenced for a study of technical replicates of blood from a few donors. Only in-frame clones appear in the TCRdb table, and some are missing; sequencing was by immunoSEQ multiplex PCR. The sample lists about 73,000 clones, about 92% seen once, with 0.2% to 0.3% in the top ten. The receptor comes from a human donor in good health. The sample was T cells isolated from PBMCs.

CDR3 sequence: CASSPIGAGTQYF. The CDR3 DNA reads TGTGCCAGCAGTCCTATAGGGGCAGGTACGCAGTATTTT. This chain uses TRBV27 with TRBJ2-3; tentatively, D is TRBD1 (5 bases). The CDR3 contains 13 residues. CDR1 is MNHEY and CDR2 is SMNVEV in the germline V gene (reference sequence). Trimming left V 5 bases short and J 8 bases short, with 14 bases between.